This T cell receptor beta chain was obtained from a study of T cell responses to AZD1222 COVID-19 vaccine (dated by TCRdb to the early 2020s). Regarding the complete study: AZD1222 recipients given second doses at about 4 weeks or at about 12 weeks were pooled, since spike-specific TCR depth and breadth were not found to differ between the two schedules. A total of about 230 trial participants underwent TCR sequencing, of whom roughly 210 received two doses of AZD1222 and about 25 received two doses of the MenACWY control vaccine. Trial participants were enrolled into age subgroups of 18-55, 56-69 and 70-plus years, which contained about 150, 28 and 57 TCR-sequenced participants, respectively.

The research as a whole found: No day 14 peak-response samples were available, so repertoires were characterized only after the peak T cell response. Most participants were white British and females outnumbered males, and the authors suggested that clonal diversity may have been underestimated. CD4 TCRs associated with the vaccine covered the entire spike protein, and the dominant responses were in regions 160-218 and 743-854. Conclusions about previously exposed vaccinees were limited because only a handful of AZD1222 recipients were SARS-CoV-2 seropositive at baseline. Spike-specific TCR breadth and depth rose significantly after two AZD1222 doses compared with day 0 and with MenACWY recipients. In the small 56-69-year group, the increase in depth fell short of significance, most likely because of low power. Reportedly, almost half of the unique spike-specific TCRs recognized epitopes lying outside the regions that are mutated in the B.1.351 and B.1.1.7 variants.

In the case of this clone: The antigen it recognizes is unknown. Base quality data are lacking; no much larger clone is found one base away.

CDR1 and CDR2 (SGHNT, YYREEE) derive from the germline V gene (reference sequence). The V end loses 1 base and the J end loses 0 bases, and a stretch of 11 bases separates them. CDR3 length: 17 amino acids, cysteine to phenylalanine. The DNA shown is the 51-base CDR3, in frame from base 1. The CDR3 regions of human TCRbeta chains were analyzed by immunosequencing. As for the original processing: Repertoire TCRs were matched against a reference library of SARS-CoV-2-specific TCRs generated with the MIRA antigen-specificity platform. Breadth was defined as the fraction of unique TCRs that were SARS-CoV-2-associated, and depth was defined as the fraction of total T cells that were SARS-CoV-2-associated. Using the MIRA data, every spike-specific TCR was mapped to the spike region that the TCR reacted to and assigned to either a CD4 or a CD8 class. Log10-transformed breadth and depth values were compared by one-way ANOVA with Sidak's multiple comparisons tests. Entries here come from immuneACCESS through TCRdb and include only in-frame sequences with V and J called. Some clones fail to appear in such tables; in the studies checked, an unresolved V gene covers under half of the shortfall, and the cause of the remainder is unknown. V and J calls and clone size come straight from that table; D and trimming were deduced from the DNA. The sample includes roughly 93,000 clones, with 75% to 90% observed a single time. Roughly 25% of the sample is held by the ten biggest clonotypes.

According to the study, the label for this sample's time point signals: baseline before first vaccination. The vaccinee samples were drawn from two UK trials, COV001 and COV002, one of which was a single-blind randomized controlled phase 2/3 trial testing AZD1222 (ChAdOx1 nCoV-19) in healthy adults. Trial participant PBMC samples were collected at day 0 and day 28 after the second dose for TCRbeta chain sequencing. The origin of this receptor is an adult in good health. The sample was peripheral blood, taken on day 0 of AZD1222 vaccination. The V and J segments used are TRBV5-4 and TRBJ2-6; TRBD1 is possibly the D segment (6 matching bases). The DNA sequence reads TGTGCCAGCAGCTTGCAACTAGGGGGCTCTGGGGCCAACGTCCTGACTTTC. This gives the protein CASSLQLGGSGANVLTF.